This TCR beta chain was sequenced in a study of blood T cell repertoires in COVID-19. As for the study in general: COVID-19 samples collected from the United States, Italy and Spain covered acute and convalescent phases. PBMCs, B-cell-depleted T cells, or T cells provided the cDNA or gDNA that made up the material.

Trimming cost V 6 bases and J 6 bases; bases outside gene matches: 10. Germline assignment: CDR1 KGHSH and CDR2 LQKENI. The CDR3 length is 15 residues. Authors' analysis steps: By means of reference gene primer amplification, nucleated cell counts were estimated. Only in-frame clones appear in the TCRdb table, and some are missing; sequencing was by immunoSEQ multiplex PCR. V, J and clone size were drawn from that table, and D and trimming were deduced from the DNA. Of around 250,000 clones listed, roughly nine tenths were seen once; the top ten hold approximately 6.2%. What was sequenced was peripheral blood. The V gene is TRBV18, the J gene TRBJ1-1; 10 bases agree with TRBD1. The receptor was isolated from a man aged 60 to 75 with acute or convalescent COVID-19. The CDR3 is CASSLSVDRGPEAFF. CDR3 DNA sequence: TGTGCCAGCTCCTTATCAGTCGACAGGGGGCCTGAAGCTTTCTTT.